One sample yielded the 15 T cell receptor beta chains listed below, sequenced in a study of cytomegalovirus exposure and HLA in healthy donors. PCR used 60 Vbeta primers and 13 Jbeta primers. Clones were sequenced by immunoSEQ multiplex PCR, and TCRdb holds only the in-frame ones, with some missing. Counted here are 150,000 to 200,000 clones, around four fifths occurring once; the ten biggest clones make up about 9.7%. Sequencing was carried out using PBMCs. These receptors were collected from a man aged 18 to 29 in good health and CMV-seropositive.

The chain combines TRBV7-2 with TRBJ1-5; D remains unclear. V was cut by 1 base and J by 0 bases, with 7 bases left in between. In germline, CDR1 is SGHTA, CDR2 FQGNSA. This CDR3 spans 15 amino acids. The CDR3 loop is CASSLETRSNQPQHF. The CDR3 DNA follows: TGTGCCAGCAGCTTAGAGACACGTAGCAATCAGCCCCAGCATTTT. The full variable domain, with the rest looked up from reference TRBV7-2 and TRBJ1-5, is GAGVSQSPSNKVTEKGKDVELRCDPISGHTALYWYRQSLGQGLEFLIYFQGNSAPDKSGLPSDRFSAERTGGSVSTLTIQRTQQEDSAVYLCASSLETRSNQPQHFGDGTRLSIL.

The chain has TRBV27 and TRBJ2-1; 10 nucleotides align to TRBD1. The germline V gene has CDR1 MNHEY and CDR2 SMNVEV (reference sequence). This CDR3 has 16 residues. Trimming cost V 5 bases and J 2 bases; bases outside gene matches: 6. CDR3 in amino acids: CASSPRQGATYNEQFF. The CDR3 nucleotides read TGTGCCAGCAGTCCGCGACAGGGGGCGACCTACAATGAGCAGTTCTTC.

This chain uses TRBV5-1 with TRBJ2-7, with D possibly being TRBD1 (6 bases). Trimming took 4 bases from V and 2 from J, leaving 16 bases between them. This CDR3 region has 15 residues. CDR1 is SGHRS, CDR2 YFSETQ, per germline. The chain's CDR3 is CASSPQWGRPYEQYF. CDR3 bases: TGCGCCAGCAGCCCACAGTGGGGGCGGCCCTACGAGCAGTACTTC.

The genes are TRBV4-2 and TRBJ2-5; TRBD2 matches at 10 bases. Germline CDR1 reads LGHNA; CDR2 reads YNFKEQ. The CDR3 has 17 amino acids. J lost 1 base, V lost 4 bases, and 9 bases had no gene match. In DNA, the CDR3 is TGTGCCAGCAGCCCCATGCTAGCGGGAGAAGGCCAAGAGACCCAGTACTTC. Translating it yields CASSPMLAGEGQETQYF.

The V gene is TRBV11-1, the J gene TRBJ2-7; 7 nucleotides line up with TRBD1. CDR3 length equals 16 residues. Germline V gene sequence: CDR1 SGHAT, CDR2 FQDESV (reference sequence). V lost 0 bases to trimming and J lost 3 bases; unmatched junction nucleotides: 8. DNA of the CDR3: TGTGCCAGCAGCTTAGCCCAACCAGGGGGTGGCTACGAGCAGTACTTC. Translation gives CASSLAQPGGGYEQYF.

This rearrangement joins TRBV14 to TRBJ2-2, with D possibly TRBD1 on 7 matching bases. CDR1 is SGHDN, CDR2 FVKESK, per germline. V was pared by 1 base and J by 2 bases, with 14 bases between. CDR3 length: 17 residues. The CDR3, as DNA: TGTGCCAGCAGCCAAGGGAGGGGACAGCGAAACACCGGGGAGCTGTTTTTT. Its protein is CASSQGRGQRNTGELFF.

The chain employs TRBV27 and TRBJ2-7; TRBD1 agrees at 9 bases. CDR1 and CDR2 (germline): MNHEY, SMNVEV (reference sequence). The CDR3 length is 15 residues. The V gene end was trimmed by 4 bases and the J gene end by 3 bases; junction bases not matched to a gene: 7. CDR3 nucleotides: TGTGCCAGCAGTTACACCGGGGACAGGGACTACGAGCAGTACTTC. Amino acid sequence: CASSYTGDRDYEQYF.

The rearrangement joins TRBV7-9 to TRBJ2-4, with 10 bases aligning to TRBD2. J gave up 0 bases and V 5 bases, and 7 bases lay outside the gene matches. The CDR3 consists of 17 residues. Germline CDR1 is SEHNR and CDR2 is FQNEAQ (reference sequence). The CDR3 bases are TGTGCCAGCAGCCTGTGGACTAGCGGAACAGCCAAAAACATTCAGTACTTC. It translates to CASSLWTSGTAKNIQYF.

The chain has TRBV10-3 and TRBJ2-3, with a tentative D call TRBD2 (7 bases). The V gene lost 2 bases and the J gene lost 4 bases, with 16 bases spanning the gap. CDR1 ENHRY and CDR2 SYGVKD come from the germline V gene. The CDR3 sequence is 16 residues long. The CDR3 loop is CAISEGSGGAADTQYF. CDR3 bases: TGTGCCATCAGTGAGGGAAGTGGGGGGGCAGCAGATACGCAGTATTTT.

The rearrangement joins TRBV4-1 to TRBJ2-2; TRBD1 matches 9 bases. V shed 4 bases, J shed 3 bases, and the junction held 12 bases outside the gene matches. The CDR3 consists of 18 residues. Germline values: CDR1 MGHRA, CDR2 YSYEKL. The CDR3 is CASSPHLRDRAYTGELFF. The CDR3 nucleotides read TGCGCCAGCAGCCCTCACTTGCGGGACAGGGCGTACACCGGGGAGCTGTTTTTT.

This clone was seen only once. Other DNA sequences in this sample translate to the same CDR3. CDR3 loop: CASSLKGVGNTEAFF. DNA of the CDR3: TGTGCCAGCAGCCTCAAAGGGGTCGGGAACACTGAAGCTTTCTTT. The V call is TRBV7-3, the J call TRBJ1-1, with D maybe TRBD1 (5 bases). The CDR3 has 15 amino acids. The germline V and J ends were trimmed by 5 bases and 1 base, with 14 bases remaining between them. CDR1 and CDR2 from the germline V gene are SGHTA and FQGTGA.

The gene calls are TRBV29-1 and TRBJ2-7; D is possibly TRBD1 (6 bases). Germline V gives CDR1 SQVTM, CDR2 ANQGSEA. The CDR3 totals 12 residues. V lost 4 bases, J lost 3 bases, and 10 bases lay in between. The CDR3 sequence is CSVADRYYEQYF. The CDR3 region has the DNA TGCAGCGTTGCGGACAGATACTACGAGCAGTACTTC.

This chain links TRBV6-1 with TRBJ2-7; 9 bases agree with TRBD1. The CDR3 is 17 residues long. CDR1 and CDR2 from the germline V gene are MNHNS and SASEGT. V dropped 4 bases and J dropped 0; count of bases not matched to a gene: 10. This chain's CDR3 is CASSGGTGTIFSYEQYF. CDR3 bases: TGTGCCAGCAGTGGAGGGACAGGGACTATCTTCTCCTACGAGCAGTACTTC.

The genes are TRBV6-1 and TRBJ2-7, with 13 bases lining up with TRBD2. V gave up 4 bases and J gave up 5 bases; unmatched junction bases: 14. The germline V gene encodes CDR1 MNHNS and CDR2 SASEGT. The CDR3 length is 18 residues. The CDR3 sequence: CASSGPLWRTSGRHEQYF. The CDR3 DNA reads TGTGCCAGCAGTGGTCCCCTTTGGCGGACTAGCGGGAGACACGAGCAGTACTTC.

This sequence joins TRBV25-1 and TRBJ2-1, with 13 bases lining up with TRBD2. The ends lost 4 bases at V and 1 base at J; junction bases unmatched: 7. Germline lookup yields CDR1 MGHDK and CDR2 SYGVNS. The CDR3 is 18 residues long. The CDR3 loop reads CASSGGTSGAYSYNEQFF. DNA of the CDR3: TGTGCCAGCAGTGGGGGGACTAGCGGGGCGTATTCCTACAATGAGCAGTTCTTC.